This T cell receptor beta chain was retrieved from a study of blood T cell repertoires in COVID-19. Looking at the study overall: The cDNA or gDNA used as material had been derived from T cells, B-cell-depleted T cells, or PBMCs.

Looked up from germline, CDR1 is GTSNPN and CDR2 is SVGIG (reference sequence). The length of the CDR3 is 13 residues. With regard to this clone: Germline and junction disagree at one end, which may indicate a read error.

TCRdb keeps only in-frame clones here, not all; method: immunoSEQ multiplex PCR. Altogether 350,000 to 450,000 clones are present, around 83% being singletons, with the ten largest covering about 4.8%. Specimen: PBMCs or T cells enriched from blood (not recorded which). The receptor was derived from a woman between 50 and 59 years old who had recovered from COVID-19. V usage is TRBV30 and J usage is TRBJ2-7; D is undetermined. The chain's CDR3 is CAWSLSFSDEQYF. CDR3 coding DNA: TGTGCCTGGAGTCTTAGTTTCTCCGACGAGCAGTACTTC.